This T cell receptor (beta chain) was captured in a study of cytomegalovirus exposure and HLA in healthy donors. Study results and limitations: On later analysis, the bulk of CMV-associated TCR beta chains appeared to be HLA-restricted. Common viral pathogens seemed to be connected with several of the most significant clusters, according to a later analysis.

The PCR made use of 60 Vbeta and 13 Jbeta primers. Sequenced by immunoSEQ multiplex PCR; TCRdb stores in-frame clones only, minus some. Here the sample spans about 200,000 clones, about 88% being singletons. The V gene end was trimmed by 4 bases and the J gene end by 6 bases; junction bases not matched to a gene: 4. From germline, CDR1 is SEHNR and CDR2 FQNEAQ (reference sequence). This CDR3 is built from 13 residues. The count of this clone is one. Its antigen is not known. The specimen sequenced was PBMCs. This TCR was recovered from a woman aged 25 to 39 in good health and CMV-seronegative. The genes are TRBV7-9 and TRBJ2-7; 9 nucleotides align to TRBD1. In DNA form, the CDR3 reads TGTGCCAGCAGCTACGGACAGGGGCGCGAGCAGTACTTC. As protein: CASSYGQGREQYF.